These 30 T cell receptor beta chains originate from one sample sequenced in a study of response to subunit inactivated influenza vaccine. One entry per CDR3 protein, called by TCRdb with MiXCR from the RT-PCR reads. Of more than 700,000 distinct CDR3 sequences listed, less than 25% are singletons. The starting material was PBMCs from blood, obtained more than 4 days after vaccination. These receptors all stem from a man between 45 and 60 years old who received an inactivated influenza vaccine.

A few counts support this clonotype. This rearrangement joins TRBV10-2 to TRBJ2-3; 7 nucleotides agree with TRBD2. The CDR3 covers 15 residues. The V gene end was trimmed by 4 bases and the J gene end by 1 base; junction bases not matched to a gene: 5. Germline assignment: CDR1 WSHSY and CDR2 SAAADI. The chain's CDR3 is CASSGRLAGTDTQYF. CDR3 in DNA: TGCGCCAGCAGTGGGAGACTAGCTGGCACAGATACGCAGTATTTT.

The rearrangement links TRBV20-1 to TRBJ2-2, with D unclear. This CDR3 region has 13 residues. V was shortened by 3 bases and J by 1 base, with 6 bases between the two germline ends. From germline, CDR1 is DFQATT and CDR2 SNEGSKA (reference sequence). As DNA, the CDR3 is TGCAGTGCTAGTCCCGGGAACACCGGGGAGCTGTTTTTT. It codes for CSASPGNTGELFF.

The genes are TRBV21-1 and TRBJ2-2; TRBD2, as called in the table, went unchecked against the DNA. TRBV21-1 is termed a pseudogene. This CDR3 region has 14 residues. CDR3 region: CAAEETGLTRELFF. The CDR3 region has the DNA TGTGCAGCCGAGGAAACGGGACTCACCCGGGAGCTGTTTTTT.

This clonotype was seen a handful of times. The chain joins TRBV5-1 to TRBJ2-3, with D perhaps TRBD1 or TRBD2 (5 bases each). Germline CDR1 reads SGHRS; CDR2 reads YFSETQ. The CDR3 sequence is 12 residues long. Between the trimmed V and J ends, which lost 2 bases and 8 bases, there was a span of 9 bases. CDR3 nucleotide sequence: TGCGCCAGCAGCTTAGCCGGGGCTACGCAGTATTTT. This codes for CASSLAGATQYF. Full variable domain (outside the CDR3, taken from reference TRBV5-1 and TRBJ2-3): KAGVTQTPRYLIKTRGQQVTLSCSPISGHRSVSWYQQTPGQGLQFLFEYFSETQRNKGNFPGRFSGRQFSNSRSEMNVSTLELGDSALYLCASSLAGATQYFGPGTRLTVL.

Only a few counts were recorded for this clonotype. The chain has TRBV6-6 and TRBJ2-5; the D is unclear. Germline CDR1 reads MNHNY; CDR2 reads SVGAGI (reference sequence). V lost 6 bases to trimming and J lost 5 bases, with 10 bases between them. This CDR3 has 12 amino acids. The chain's CDR3 is CASRMGLETQYF. The CDR3 coding sequence is TGTGCCAGCAGAATGGGGTTGGAGACCCAGTACTTC.

The chain carries TRBV6-2 or TRBV6-3 and TRBJ2-2; D is undetermined. From germline, CDR1 is MNHEY and CDR2 SVGEGT. The CDR3 contains 13 residues. Between the trimmed V and J ends, which lost 7 bases and 7 bases, there was a span of 13 bases. CDR3 DNA sequence: TGTGCCAGCACGTGGCAGGCCCGCGGGGAGCTGTTTTTT. Translated: CASTWQARGELFF.

The rearrangement uses TRBV4-3 and TRBJ2-7, with no clear D. V was shortened by 2 bases and J by 4 bases, with 12 bases between the two germline ends. Germline V gene data show CDR1 as LGHNA and CDR2 as YSLEER. This CDR3 comprises 14 residues. The CDR3 DNA sequence: TGCGCCAGCAGCCAACACAAGGCCGGGTACGAGCAGTACTTC. Protein product: CASSQHKAGYEQYF.

Regarding this clonotype: A much larger clone is a single base away; this may be a read error. CDR3 residues: CASSLDAASYEQYF. CDR3 sequence (DNA): TGTGCCAGCAGCTTAGACGCGGCATCCTACGAGCAGTACTTC. V is TRBV7-2 and J is TRBJ2-7; no definite D call. Trimming removed 1 base at V and 1 base at J, with 8 bases between. Germline-derived CDR1 and CDR2 are SGHTA and FQGNSA. This CDR3 has 14 amino acids.

The chain has TRBV3-1 and TRBJ2-7, with a possible D match to TRBD1 (5 bases). CDR3 length equals 15 residues. Trimming removed 0 bases at V and 2 bases at J, with 11 bases between. CDR1 and CDR2 (germline): LGHDT, YNNKEL (reference sequence). The CDR3 reads CASSQERGPPYEQYF. CDR3 nucleotide sequence: TGTGCCAGCAGCCAAGAAAGGGGTCCCCCCTACGAGCAGTACTTC.

The table lists this clonotype with a few counts. The gene calls are TRBV29-1 and TRBJ1-1; perhaps TRBD1 as D (5 bases). This CDR3 has 13 amino acids. Between the trimmed V and J ends, which lost 6 bases and 0 bases, there was a span of 11 bases. Germline V CDR1 and CDR2: SQVTM, ANQGSEA. CDR3 nucleotides: TGCAGCGTAAGTGGGGCCTTGAACACTGAAGCTTTCTTT. This translates into CSVSGALNTEAFF. Full variable domain (remainder filled in from reference TRBV29-1 and TRBJ1-1): SAVISQKPSRDICQRGTSLTIQCQVDSQVTMMFWYRQQPGQSLTLIATANQGSEATYESGFVIDKFPISRPNLTFSTLTVSNMSPEDSSIYLCSVSGALNTEAFFGQGTRLTVV.

The rearrangement joins TRBV27 to TRBJ1-4, with D tentatively TRBD1 (6 bases). Germline CDR1 reads MNHEY; CDR2 reads SMNVEV (reference sequence). The CDR3 sequence is 13 residues long. V was trimmed by 6 bases and J by 10 bases, leaving 15 bases between them. The CDR3 is CASSSAGRGKLFF. In nucleotides, the CDR3 is TGTGCCAGCAGCTCCGCGGGCAGGGGAAAACTGTTTTTT.

This clonotype came up many times. This rearrangement joins TRBV7-2 to TRBJ2-3, with D perhaps given as TRBD1 or TRBD2 (6 bases each). The CDR3 is 15 residues long. V was trimmed by 4 bases and J by 5 bases, leaving 16 bases between them. Germline CDR1 reads SGHTA; CDR2 reads FQGNSA. The CDR3 protein is CASSSLGGVGDTQYF. The DNA of the CDR3 is TGTGCCAGCAGCTCCTTGGGGGGCGTGGGAGATACGCAGTATTTT.

This clonotype occurred a few times. The rearrangement joins TRBV9 to TRBJ2-7, with 14 bases identical to TRBD2. V gave up 4 bases and J gave up 7 bases; unmatched junction bases: 4. Germline V CDR1 and CDR2: SGDLS, YYNGEE. The CDR3 sequence is 14 residues long. CDR3 bases: TGTGCCAGCAGCATGGGACTAGCGGGAGCTGAGCAGTACTTC. It specifies CASSMGLAGAEQYF. Based on the CDR3 plus reference TRBV9 and TRBJ2-7, the full variable domain is DSGVTQTPKHLITATGQRVTLRCSPRSGDLSVYWYQQSLDQGLQFLIQYYNGEERAKGNILERFSAQQFPDLHSELNLSSLELGDSALYFCASSMGLAGAEQYFGPGTRLTVT.

The chain employs TRBV7-2 and TRBJ2-3, with 12 positions matching TRBD2. This CDR3 has 18 amino acids. CDR1 SGHTA and CDR2 FQGNSA come from the germline V gene. V was clipped by 3 bases and J by 0 bases; unmatched bases: 7. The CDR3 sequence: CASSFALAGGPSTDTQYF. CDR3 bases: TGTGCCAGCAGCTTTGCCCTAGCGGGAGGGCCGAGCACAGATACGCAGTATTTT.

The chain couples TRBV5-6 to TRBJ1-5; maybe TRBD1 (6 bases). Germline V gene data show CDR1 as SGHDT and CDR2 as YYEEEE. The CDR3 runs to 15 residues. Trimming cost V 2 bases and J 6 bases, with 15 bases left between them. CDR3 amino acids: CASSFQGLQGQPQHF. The CDR3, as DNA: TGTGCCAGCAGCTTCCAGGGGCTGCAGGGTCAGCCCCAGCATTTT.

This clonotype has just a few counts. The chain is built from TRBV20-1 and TRBJ2-5; D is possibly TRBD1 (5 bases). The CDR3 covers 13 residues. Germline lookup yields CDR1 DFQATT and CDR2 SNEGSKA (reference sequence). Trimming took 0 bases from V and 5 from J, leaving 10 bases between them. The CDR3 coding sequence is TGCAGTGCTAGAGATCATCAGGGCGAGACCCAGTACTTC. It yields the protein CSARDHQGETQYF.

The chain couples TRBV10-3 to TRBJ2-5; D possibly corresponds to TRBD2 (6 bases). The CDR3 extends over 17 amino acids. Per the germline V gene, CDR1 is ENHRY and CDR2 is SYGVKD. V was shortened by 1 base and J by 2 bases, with 17 bases between the two germline ends. The DNA for the CDR3 is TGTGCCATCAGTGAGTTTTTCGGGACTTCCAGACAAGAGACCCAGTACTTC. Translation gives CAISEFFGTSRQETQYF.

The gene calls are TRBV7-8 and TRBJ1-2; D remains ambiguous. Germline assignment: CDR1 SGHVS and CDR2 FQNEAQ. The ends were cut back, 5 bases at V and 8 bases at J, with 18 bases in the middle. There are 14 residues in the CDR3. Written as DNA, the CDR3 is TGTGCCAGCAGCCCCGGTGGGCCGGCCGGCGGCTACACCTTC. Its protein product is CASSPGGPAGGYTF. The full variable domain, in which reference TRBV7-8 and TRBJ1-2 provide the parts outside the CDR3, is GAGVSQSPRYKVAKRGQDVALRCDPISGHVSLFWYQQALGQGPEFLTYFQNEAQLDKSGLPSDRFFAERPEGSVSTLKIQRTQQEDSAVYLCASSPGGPAGGYTFGSGTRLTVV.

The chain combines TRBV3-1 with TRBJ2-1; D is undetermined. V dropped 7 bases and J dropped 6 bases, with 16 bases sitting between them. The CDR3 consists of 14 residues. Germline CDR1 and CDR2: LGHDT and YNNKEL (reference sequence). The DNA of the CDR3 is TGTGCCAGCACCTCCATGAACAGCCCCAATGAGCAGTTCTTC. It translates to CASTSMNSPNEQFF.

This clonotype turned up a few times. The chain couples TRBV7-9 to TRBJ2-1; no clear D gene. Trimming shortened V by 3 bases and J by 9 bases, and 9 bases separated the two germline ends. Germline V gives CDR1 SEHNR, CDR2 FQNEAQ (reference sequence). This CDR3 comprises 12 residues. CDR3 DNA: TGTGCCAGCAGCTTGCTTGGAACTGAGCAGTTCTTC. This gives the protein CASSLLGTEQFF.

This clonotype was counted between two and nine times. The V gene is TRBV7-9, the J gene TRBJ2-5; possibly TRBD1 or TRBD2 for D (5 bases each). Between the trimmed V and J ends, which lost 1 base and 9 bases, there was a span of 21 bases. The length of the CDR3 is 16 residues. Germline assignment: CDR1 SEHNR and CDR2 FQNEAQ (reference sequence). This CDR3 reads CASSLVGWGPEAAQYF. CDR3 nucleotides: TGTGCCAGCAGCTTAGTGGGGTGGGGCCCGGAGGCGGCCCAGTACTTC.

This clonotype was seen repeatedly, ten times or more. The V and J genes are TRBV28 and TRBJ2-5; TRBD1 might be the D (5 bases). The CDR3 has 19 amino acids. CDR1 MDHEN and CDR2 SYDVKM come from the germline V gene. The V gene lost 5 bases and the J gene lost 11 bases, with 36 bases spanning the gap. DNA of the CDR3: TGTGCCAGCAGTCCAAGTAAGGGGAACAGCGCTCGAACCAAGATAAGGCAGTACTTC. Protein product: CASSPSKGNSARTKIRQYF.

This clonotype has more than one count but fewer than ten. The chain couples TRBV7-6 to TRBJ2-1; TRBD2 matches at 9 bases. There are 16 residues in the CDR3. CDR1 SGHVS and CDR2 FNYEAQ come from the germline V gene. Trimming took 0 bases from V and 4 from J; bases not matched to a gene: 4. CDR3 residues: CASSLAWTSVYNEQFF. The CDR3 region has the DNA TGTGCCAGCAGCTTAGCCTGGACTAGCGTTTACAATGAGCAGTTCTTC.

The chain employs TRBV7-9 and TRBJ2-1, with unresolved D. V lost 2 bases and J 5 bases, leaving 10 bases between the germline ends. The CDR3 runs 14 residues. Germline lookup yields CDR1 SEHNR and CDR2 FQNEAQ (reference sequence). As DNA, the CDR3 is TGTGCCAGCAGCTTAACCGGAATAAACAATGAGCAGTTCTTC. Its translation: CASSLTGINNEQFF.

This clonotype was observed at least ten times. V is TRBV7-2 and J is TRBJ2-1; TRBD2 matches at 14 bases. V lost 4 bases to trimming and J lost 8 bases; unmatched junction nucleotides: 10. The germline gives CDR1 SGHTA, CDR2 FQGNSA. CDR3 size: 17 residues. The CDR3 region has the DNA TGTGCCAGCAGCTCACCGGGACTAGCGGGGGACATGGATGAGCAGTTCTTC. Its translation: CASSSPGLAGDMDEQFF.

The table lists this clonotype with a few counts. This sequence joins TRBV6-5 and TRBJ2-2; no firm D call. The CDR3 totals 16 residues. Germline assignment: CDR1 MNHEY and CDR2 SVGAGI. V was cut by 0 bases and J by 5 bases, with 13 bases left in between. As DNA, the CDR3 is TGTGCCAGCAGTTACTCCAGGCCCGTTAGTACCGGGGAGCTGTTTTTT. This sequence encodes CASSYSRPVSTGELFF.

The chain recombines TRBV29-1 with TRBJ2-7, with D perhaps TRBD2 (6 bases). Looked up from germline, CDR1 is SQVTM and CDR2 is ANQGSEA. The ends were cut back, 5 bases at V and 3 bases at J, with 11 bases in the middle. There are 12 residues in the CDR3. The CDR3, as DNA: TGCAGCGTTCAGGGAGGTGGCTACGAGCAGTACTTC. Translation: CSVQGGGYEQYF.

Many counts were recorded for this clonotype. This chain uses TRBV11-2 with TRBJ2-1, with TRBD2 identical over 9 bases. The CDR3 totals 18 residues. J was trimmed by 7 bases and V by 1 base; bases with no gene match: 14. The germline V gene encodes CDR1 SGHAT and CDR2 FQNNGV. This chain's CDR3 is CASSLGWVRGRAGNEQFF. In DNA form, the CDR3 reads TGTGCCAGCAGCTTAGGTTGGGTTCGCGGGAGGGCCGGAAATGAGCAGTTCTTC.

V gene TRBV7-2 combines with J gene TRBJ2-1, with D possibly TRBD1 on 5 matching bases. The CDR3 has 14 residues. CDR1 SGHTA and CDR2 FQGNSA come from the germline V gene. Between the trimmed V and J ends, which lost 2 bases and 6 bases, there was a span of 11 bases. This chain's CDR3 is CASSLRSRANEQFF. CDR3 sequence (DNA): TGTGCCAGCAGCTTACGGAGCAGGGCCAATGAGCAGTTCTTC.

The rearrangement uses TRBV12-3 or TRBV12-4 and TRBJ2-6; D unresolved. This CDR3 is built from 16 residues. V dropped 3 bases and J dropped 0 bases, with 9 bases sitting between them. The CDR3 sequence is CASSFGRISGANVLTF. Written as DNA, the CDR3 is TGTGCCAGCAGTTTCGGACGGATCTCTGGGGCCAACGTCCTGACTTTC.